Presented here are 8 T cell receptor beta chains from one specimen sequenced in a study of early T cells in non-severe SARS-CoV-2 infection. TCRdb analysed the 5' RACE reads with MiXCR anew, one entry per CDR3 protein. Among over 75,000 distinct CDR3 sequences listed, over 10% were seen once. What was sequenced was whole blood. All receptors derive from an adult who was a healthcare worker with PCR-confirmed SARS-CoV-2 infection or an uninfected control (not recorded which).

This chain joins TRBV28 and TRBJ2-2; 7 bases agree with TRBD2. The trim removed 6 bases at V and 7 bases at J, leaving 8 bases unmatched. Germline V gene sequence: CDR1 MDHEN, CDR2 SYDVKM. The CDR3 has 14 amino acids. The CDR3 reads CASSRGLVFGELFF. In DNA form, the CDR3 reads TGTGCCAGCAGCCGCGGACTAGTCTTCGGGGAGCTGTTTTTT. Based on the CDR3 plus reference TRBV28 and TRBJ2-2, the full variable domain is DVKVTQSSRYLVKRTGEKVFLECVQDMDHENMFWYRQDPGLGLRLIYFSYDVKMKEKGDIPEGYSVSREKKERFSLILESASTNQTSMYLCASSRGLVFGELFFGEGSRLTVL.

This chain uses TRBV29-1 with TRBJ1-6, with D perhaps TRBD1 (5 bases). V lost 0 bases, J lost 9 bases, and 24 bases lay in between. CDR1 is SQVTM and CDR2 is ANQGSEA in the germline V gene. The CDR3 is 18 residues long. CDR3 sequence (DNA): TGCAGCGTTGAAGATGTCTGGGGGACGGAGGAGATGGTTTCACCCCTCCACTTT. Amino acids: CSVEDVWGTEEMVSPLHF.

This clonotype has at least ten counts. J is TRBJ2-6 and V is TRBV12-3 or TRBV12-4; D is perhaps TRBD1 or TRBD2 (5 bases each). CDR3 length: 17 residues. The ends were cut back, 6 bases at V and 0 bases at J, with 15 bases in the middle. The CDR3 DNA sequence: TGTGCCAGCAGGGACCCCCCGGGGCCCTCTGGGGCCAACGTCCTGACTTTC. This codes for CASRDPPGPSGANVLTF.

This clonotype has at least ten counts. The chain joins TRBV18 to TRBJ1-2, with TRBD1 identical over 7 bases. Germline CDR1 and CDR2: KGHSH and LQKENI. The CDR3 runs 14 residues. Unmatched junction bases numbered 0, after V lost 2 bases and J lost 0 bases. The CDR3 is CASSPGTANYGYTF. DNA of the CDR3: TGTGCCAGCTCACCAGGGACAGCTAACTATGGCTACACCTTC. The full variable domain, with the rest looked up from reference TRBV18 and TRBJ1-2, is NAGVMQNPRHLVRRRGQEARLRCSPMKGHSHVYWYRQLPEEGLKFMVYLQKENIIDESGMPKERFSAEFPKEGPSILRIQQVVRGDSAAYFCASSPGTANYGYTFGSGTRLTVV.

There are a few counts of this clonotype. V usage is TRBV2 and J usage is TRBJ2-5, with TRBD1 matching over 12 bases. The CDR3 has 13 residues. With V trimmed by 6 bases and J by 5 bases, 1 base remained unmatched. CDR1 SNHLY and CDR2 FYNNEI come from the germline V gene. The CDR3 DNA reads TGTGCCAGCAGGGGGACAGGGGGCGAGACCCAGTACTTC. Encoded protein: CASRGTGGETQYF.

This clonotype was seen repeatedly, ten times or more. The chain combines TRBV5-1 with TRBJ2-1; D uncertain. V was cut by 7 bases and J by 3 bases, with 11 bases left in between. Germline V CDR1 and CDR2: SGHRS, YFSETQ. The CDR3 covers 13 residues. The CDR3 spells CASREPSYNEQFF. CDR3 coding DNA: TGCGCCAGCCGAGAACCCAGCTACAATGAGCAGTTCTTC.

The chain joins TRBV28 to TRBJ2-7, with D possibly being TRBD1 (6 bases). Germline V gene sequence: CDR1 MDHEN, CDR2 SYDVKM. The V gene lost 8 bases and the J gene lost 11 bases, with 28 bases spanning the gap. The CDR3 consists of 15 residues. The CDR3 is CASPPSDRQFTSEYF. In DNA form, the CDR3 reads TGTGCCAGCCCTCCCAGCGACAGGCAATTTACGAGCGAGTACTTC.

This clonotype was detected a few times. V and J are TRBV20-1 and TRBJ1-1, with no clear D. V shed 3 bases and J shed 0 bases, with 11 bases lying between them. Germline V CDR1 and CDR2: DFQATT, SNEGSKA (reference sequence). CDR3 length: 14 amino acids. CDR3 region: CSASKLGMNTEAFF. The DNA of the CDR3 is TGCAGTGCTAGCAAGCTGGGGATGAACACTGAAGCTTTCTTT.